This T cell receptor (beta chain) appears in the sequencing data of a study of identical twins. CDR3 length: 19 residues. Looked up from germline, CDR1 is SGHAT and CDR2 is FQDESV (reference sequence). V lost 3 bases, J lost 2 bases, and 15 bases stayed unmatched. Each CDR3 protein is one row after TCRdb ran MiXCR on the 5' RACE reads. The data show around 500,000 distinct CDR3 sequences, with 12% to 15% seen just once and about 0.52% held by the top ten. The data were also submitted as part of a second study, on yellow fever vaccine responses in identical twins.

The chain couples TRBV11-1 to TRBJ1-5; 8 nucleotides align to TRBD1. The material sequenced was CD4+ T cells sorted from blood. This clonotype originated in a woman between 18 and 29 years old in good health. CDR3 protein: CASSFRDRTTRGCNQPQHF. The CDR3 DNA sequence: TGTGCCAGCAGCTTCCGGGACAGGACGACCAGGGGCTGCAATCAGCCCCAGCATTTT. The full variable domain, its missing parts supplied by reference TRBV11-1 and TRBJ1-5, is EAEVAQSPRYKITEKSQAVAFWCDPISGHATLYWYRQILGQGPELLVQFQDESVVDDSQLPKDRFSAERLKGVDSTLKIQPAELGDSAMYLCASSFRDRTTRGCNQPQHFGDGTRLSIL.